The source of this T cell receptor beta chain is a study of control samples from healthy donors and cancer patients. The protocol was immunoSEQ multiplex PCR, while the TCRdb copy is restricted to in-frame clones and leaves out a portion. The sample has about 170,000 clones, 75% to 95% seen once. Germline V gene lookup returns CDR1 LNHDA and CDR2 SQIVND (reference sequence). The CDR3 covers 15 residues. The V end was cut by 0 bases, the J end by 3 bases, with 9 bases between. Sequencing was carried out using blood. The rearrangement joins TRBV19 to TRBJ1-5, with D maybe TRBD1 (6 bases). This clonotype originated in a woman in her 30s in good health. The CDR3, as DNA: TGTGCCAGTAGTATAGATCGACAGGACAATCAGCCCCAGCATTTT. Protein sequence: CASSIDRQDNQPQHF.